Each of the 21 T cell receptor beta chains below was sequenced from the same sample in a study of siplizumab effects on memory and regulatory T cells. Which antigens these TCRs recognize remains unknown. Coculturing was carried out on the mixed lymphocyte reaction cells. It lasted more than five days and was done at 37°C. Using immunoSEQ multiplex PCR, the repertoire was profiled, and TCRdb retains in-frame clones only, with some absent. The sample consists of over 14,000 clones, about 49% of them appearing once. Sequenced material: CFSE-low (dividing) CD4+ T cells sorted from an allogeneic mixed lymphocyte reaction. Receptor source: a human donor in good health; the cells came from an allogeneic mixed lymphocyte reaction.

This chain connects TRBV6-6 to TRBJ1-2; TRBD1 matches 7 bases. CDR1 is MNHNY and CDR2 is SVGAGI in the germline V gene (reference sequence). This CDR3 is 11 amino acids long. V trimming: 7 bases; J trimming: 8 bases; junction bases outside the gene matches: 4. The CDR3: CASTQGVGYTF. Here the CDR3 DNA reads TGTGCCAGCACCCAGGGGGTAGGCTACACCTTC.

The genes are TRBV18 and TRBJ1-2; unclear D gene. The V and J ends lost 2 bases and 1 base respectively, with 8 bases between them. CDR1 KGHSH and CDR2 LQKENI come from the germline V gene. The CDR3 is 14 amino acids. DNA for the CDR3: TGTGCCAGCTCACCAACCTACGATAACTATGGCTACACCTTC. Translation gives CASSPTYDNYGYTF.

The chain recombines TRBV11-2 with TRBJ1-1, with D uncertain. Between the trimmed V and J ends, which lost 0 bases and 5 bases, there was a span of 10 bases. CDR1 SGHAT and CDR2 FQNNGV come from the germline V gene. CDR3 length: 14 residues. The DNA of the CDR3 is TGTGCCAGCAGCTTAGAGGGCAGAGGTACTGAAGCTTTCTTT. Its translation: CASSLEGRGTEAFF.

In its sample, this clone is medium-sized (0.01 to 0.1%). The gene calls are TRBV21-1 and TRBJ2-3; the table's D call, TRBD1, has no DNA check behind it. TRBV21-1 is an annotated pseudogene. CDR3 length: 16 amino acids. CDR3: CASRNPDKACTDTQYF. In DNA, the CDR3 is TGTGCCAGCAGAAACCCGGACAAGGCCTGCACAGATACGCAGTATTTT.

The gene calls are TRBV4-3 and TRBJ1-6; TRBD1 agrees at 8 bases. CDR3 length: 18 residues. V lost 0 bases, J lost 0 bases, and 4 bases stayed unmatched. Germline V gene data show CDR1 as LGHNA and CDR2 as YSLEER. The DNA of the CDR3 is TGCGCCAGCAGCCAAGACTCCCAGGGGGCCTCCTATAATTCACCCCTCCACTTT. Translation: CASSQDSQGASYNSPLHF.

The DNA of the CDR3 is TGTGCCAGCACGGGTGGACGCACTGAAGCTTTCTTT. This gives the protein CASTGGRTEAFF. V is TRBV11-3 and J is TRBJ1-1; D unresolved. CDR3 size: 12 residues. Per the germline V gene, CDR1 is SGHNT and CDR2 is YENEEA. V was trimmed by 7 bases and J by 4 bases, leaving 10 bases between them.

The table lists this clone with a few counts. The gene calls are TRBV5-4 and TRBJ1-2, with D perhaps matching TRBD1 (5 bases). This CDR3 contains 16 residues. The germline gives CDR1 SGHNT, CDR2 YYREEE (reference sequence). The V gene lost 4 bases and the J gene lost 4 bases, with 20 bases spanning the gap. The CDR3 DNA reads TGTGCCAGCAGCCAGGTGTCGGTCACAGGTGGCTATGGCTACACCTTC. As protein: CASSQVSVTGGYGYTF.

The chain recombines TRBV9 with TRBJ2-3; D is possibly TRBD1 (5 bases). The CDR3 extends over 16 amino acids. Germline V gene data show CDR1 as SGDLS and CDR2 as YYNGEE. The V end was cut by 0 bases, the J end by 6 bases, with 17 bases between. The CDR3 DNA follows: TGTGCCAGCAGCGTAGAAGGGGCGGCTACGTGGGATACGCAGTATTTT. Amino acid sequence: CASSVEGAATWDTQYF.

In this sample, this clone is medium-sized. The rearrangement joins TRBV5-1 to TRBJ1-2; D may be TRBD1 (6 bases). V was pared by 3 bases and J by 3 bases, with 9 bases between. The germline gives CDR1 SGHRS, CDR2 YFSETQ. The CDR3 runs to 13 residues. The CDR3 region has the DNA TGCGCCAGCAGCTCGGACAGCTACTATGGCTACACCTTC. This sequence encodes CASSSDSYYGYTF. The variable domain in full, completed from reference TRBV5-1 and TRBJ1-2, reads KAGVTQTPRYLIKTRGQQVTLSCSPISGHRSVSWYQQTPGQGLQFLFEYFSETQRNKGNFPGRFSGRQFSNSRSEMNVSTLELGDSALYLCASSSDSYYGYTFGSGTRLTVV.

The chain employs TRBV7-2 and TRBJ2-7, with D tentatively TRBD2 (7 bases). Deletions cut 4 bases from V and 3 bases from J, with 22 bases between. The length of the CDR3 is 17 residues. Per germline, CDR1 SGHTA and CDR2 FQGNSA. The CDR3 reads CASSSRGVPGLFYEQYF. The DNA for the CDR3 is TGTGCCAGCAGCTCCAGGGGCGTCCCGGGACTATTCTACGAGCAGTACTTC.

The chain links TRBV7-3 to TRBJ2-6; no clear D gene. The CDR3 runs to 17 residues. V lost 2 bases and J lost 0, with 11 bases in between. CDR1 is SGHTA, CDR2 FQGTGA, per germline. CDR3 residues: CASSLRPLASGANVLTF. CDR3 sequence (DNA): TGTGCCAGCAGCTTACGTCCTCTGGCCTCTGGGGCCAACGTCCTGACTTTC.

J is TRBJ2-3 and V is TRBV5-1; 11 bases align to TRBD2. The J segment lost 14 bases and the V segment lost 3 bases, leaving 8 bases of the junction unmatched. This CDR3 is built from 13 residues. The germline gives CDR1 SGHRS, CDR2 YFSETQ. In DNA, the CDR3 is TGCGCCAGCAGCTCGCAACTAGCGGGGGTGAGGTATTTT. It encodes CASSSQLAGVRYF.

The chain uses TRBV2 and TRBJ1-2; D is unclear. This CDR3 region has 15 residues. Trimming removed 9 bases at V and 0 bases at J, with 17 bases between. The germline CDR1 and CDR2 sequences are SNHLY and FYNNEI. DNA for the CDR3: TGTGCCAGTCGCGTCCGGACGGCAACTAACTATGGCTACACCTTC. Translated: CASRVRTATNYGYTF.

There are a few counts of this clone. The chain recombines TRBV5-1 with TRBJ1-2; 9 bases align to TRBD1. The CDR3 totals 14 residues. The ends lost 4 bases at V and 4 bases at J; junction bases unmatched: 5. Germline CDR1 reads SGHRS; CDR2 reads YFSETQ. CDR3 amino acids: CASSPGQGSYGYTF. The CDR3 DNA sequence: TGCGCCAGCAGCCCGGGACAGGGCAGCTATGGCTACACCTTC.

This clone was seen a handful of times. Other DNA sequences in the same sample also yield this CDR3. Written as DNA, the CDR3 is TGTGCCAGCAGTTACGACGGAAACTATGGCTACACCTTC. Its protein product is CASSYDGNYGYTF. The J gene is TRBJ1-2, the V gene TRBV6-5, with D hard to call. Per germline, CDR1 MNHEY and CDR2 SVGAGI. This CDR3 comprises 13 residues. Between the trimmed V and J ends, which lost 2 bases and 2 bases, there was a span of 6 bases.

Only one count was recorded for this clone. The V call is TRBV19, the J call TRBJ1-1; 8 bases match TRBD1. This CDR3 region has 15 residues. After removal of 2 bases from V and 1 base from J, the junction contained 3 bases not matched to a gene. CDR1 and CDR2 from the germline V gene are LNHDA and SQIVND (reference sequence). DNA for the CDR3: TGTGCCAGTAGTATAACCGGACAGGGGAACACTGAAGCTTTCTTT. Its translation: CASSITGQGNTEAFF.

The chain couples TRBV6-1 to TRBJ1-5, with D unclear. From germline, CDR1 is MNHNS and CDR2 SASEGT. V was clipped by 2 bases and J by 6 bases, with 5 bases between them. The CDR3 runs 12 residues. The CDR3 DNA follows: TGTGCCAGCAGTGAATGGGGTCAGCCCCAGCATTTT. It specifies CASSEWGQPQHF.

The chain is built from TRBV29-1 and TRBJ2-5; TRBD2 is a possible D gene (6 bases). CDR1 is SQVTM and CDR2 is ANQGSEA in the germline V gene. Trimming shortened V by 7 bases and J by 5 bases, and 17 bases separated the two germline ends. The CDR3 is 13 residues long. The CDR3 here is CSGLVAGRETQYF. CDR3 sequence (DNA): TGCAGCGGACTAGTGGCAGGTCGGGAGACCCAGTACTTC. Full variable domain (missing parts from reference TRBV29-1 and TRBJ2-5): SAVISQKPSRDICQRGTSLTIQCQVDSQVTMMFWYRQQPGQSLTLIATANQGSEATYESGFVIDKFPISRPNLTFSTLTVSNMSPEDSSIYLCSGLVAGRETQYFGPGTRLLVL.

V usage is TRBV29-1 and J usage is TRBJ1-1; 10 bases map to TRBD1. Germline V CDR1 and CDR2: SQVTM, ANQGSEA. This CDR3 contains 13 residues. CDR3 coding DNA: TGCAGAGCCGACAGGGGGCCCAATTCTAGAGCTTTCTTT. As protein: CRADRGPNSRAFF.

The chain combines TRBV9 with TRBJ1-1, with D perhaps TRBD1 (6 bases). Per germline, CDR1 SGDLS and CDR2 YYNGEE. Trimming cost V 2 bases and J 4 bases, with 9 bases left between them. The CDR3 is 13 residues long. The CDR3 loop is CASSVKGGTEAFF. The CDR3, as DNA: TGTGCCAGCAGCGTTAAGGGGGGCACTGAAGCTTTCTTT.

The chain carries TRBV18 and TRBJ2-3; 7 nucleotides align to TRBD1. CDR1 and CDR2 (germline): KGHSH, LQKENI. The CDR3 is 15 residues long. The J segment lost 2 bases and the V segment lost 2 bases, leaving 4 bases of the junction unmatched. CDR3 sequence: CASSPTGQHTDTQYF. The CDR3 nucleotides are TGTGCCAGCTCACCAACGGGACAGCACACAGATACGCAGTATTTT.